The 3 T cell receptor beta chains reported below all come from one sample, sequenced in a study of T-cell reconstitution after alpha-beta-depleted transplantation in children. The authors prepared the TCRbeta library with unique molecular identifiers. TCRdb re-called the PCR reads with MiXCR, one entry per CDR3 protein. The sample carries about 610,000 distinct CDR3 sequences, 10% to 13% recorded once. This specimen consisted of PBMCs from the stem cell graft donor, obtained from the stem cell graft. These receptors were collected from a human donor who donated a stem cell graft to a child with acute myeloid leukemia.

This clonotype was detected ten times or more. This chain joins TRBV29-1 and TRBJ2-3; D gene ambiguous. Per the germline V gene, CDR1 is SQVTM and CDR2 is ANQGSEA. The CDR3 has 12 residues. V was cut by 0 bases and J by 6 bases, with 7 bases left in between. This CDR3 is CSVEDQVDTQYF. The CDR3 bases are TGCAGCGTTGAAGATCAGGTGGATACGCAGTATTTT.

Notes on this clonotype: The junction departs from the called germline gene at one end, perhaps through a read error. This chain links TRBV27 with TRBJ2-1, with 10 bases matching TRBD1. CDR1 MNHEY and CDR2 SMNVEV come from the germline V gene (reference sequence). The CDR3 has 16 amino acids. This CDR3 is CASILNPGQGYNEQFF. Here the CDR3 DNA reads TGTGCCAGCATTTTAAATCCGGGACAGGGGTACAATGAGCAGTTCTTC.

In its sample, this clonotype was seen a few times. The rearrangement links TRBV10-3 to TRBJ1-1; tentatively, D is TRBD1 (5 bases). Trimming took 0 bases from V and 0 from J, leaving 14 bases between them. Per germline, CDR1 ENHRY and CDR2 SYGVKD. This CDR3 has 17 amino acids. The CDR3 coding sequence is TGTGCCATCAGTGAGTCGACAGCCGGAAGGCTGAACACTGAAGCTTTCTTT. Its translation is CAISESTAGRLNTEAFF.